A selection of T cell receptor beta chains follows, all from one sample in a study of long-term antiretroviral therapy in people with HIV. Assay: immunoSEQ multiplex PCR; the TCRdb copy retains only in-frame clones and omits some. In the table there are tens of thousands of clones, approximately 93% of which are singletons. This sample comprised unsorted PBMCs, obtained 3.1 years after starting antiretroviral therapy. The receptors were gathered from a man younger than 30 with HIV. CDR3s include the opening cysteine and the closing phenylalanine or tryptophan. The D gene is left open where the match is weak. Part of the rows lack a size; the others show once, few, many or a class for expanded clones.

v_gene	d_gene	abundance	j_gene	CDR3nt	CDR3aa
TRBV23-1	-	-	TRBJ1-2	TGCGCCAGCAAGGGTCGACGGGTCCCCCTTTTCTATGGCTACACCTTC	CASKGRRVPLFYGYTF
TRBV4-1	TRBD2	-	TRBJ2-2	TGCGCCAGCAGCCAAGGGGAGGGTTCTTGGGAGCTGTTTTTT	CASSQGEGSWELFF
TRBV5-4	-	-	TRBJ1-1	TGTGCCAGCAGCCTCCGCGTGACAAAAGGGGACCCTGAAGCTTTCTTT	CASSLRVTKGDPEAFF
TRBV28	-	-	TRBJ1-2	TGTGCCAGCAGTCCCGCCGGGACTAACTATGGCTACACCTTC	CASSPAGTNYGYTF
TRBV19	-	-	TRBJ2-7	TGTGCCAGTAGTATATCACAGGGAAGAACCGAGCAGTACTTC	CASSISQGRTEQYF
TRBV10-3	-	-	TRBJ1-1	TGTGCCATCAGTGAGGGGGACCACCGGGACGCATTGAACACTGAAGCTTTCTTT	CAISEGDHRDALNTEAFF
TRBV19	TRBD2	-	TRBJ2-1	TGTGCCAGTAGGTCACTAGCGGGGCACAATGAGCAGTTCTTC	CASRSLAGHNEQFF
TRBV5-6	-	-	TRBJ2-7	TGTGCCAGCTTCCAGGCGGGAAGCTCCTACGAGCAGTACTTC	CASFQAGSSYEQYF
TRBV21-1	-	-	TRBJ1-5	TGTGCCAGCAGCAAGCGCGTAAAGCCCCAGCATTTT	CASSKRVKPQHF
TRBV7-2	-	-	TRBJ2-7	TGTGCCAGCAGCTTAGTAGGGGGAAGCGAGCAGTACTTC	CASSLVGGSEQYF
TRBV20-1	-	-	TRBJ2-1	TGCAGTGCAAGGTGGGACAATGAGCAGTTCTTC	CSARWDNEQFF
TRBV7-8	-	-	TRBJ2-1	TGTGCCAGCAGCTGGGAAGGGGACCCCAATGAGCAGTTCTTC	CASSWEGDPNEQFF
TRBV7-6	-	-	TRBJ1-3	TGTGCCAGCAGCTTAGAGCTACGGACAGCTGGAAACACCATATATTTT	CASSLELRTAGNTIYF
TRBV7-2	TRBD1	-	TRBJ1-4	TGTGCCAGCAGCCTACAGGGGGGTAATGAAAAACTGTTTTTT	CASSLQGGNEKLFF
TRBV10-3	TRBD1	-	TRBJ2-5	TGTGCCATCAGTGAGTCGAACGGACAGGGGGCAGGGGAGACCCAGTACTTC	CAISESNGQGAGETQYF
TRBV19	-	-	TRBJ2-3	TGTGCCAGTAGTATAGAGGCAGCGCGCAAAGATACGCAGTATTTT	CASSIEAARKDTQYF
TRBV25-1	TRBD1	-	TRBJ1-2	TGTGCCAGCAGTGAATCGGGGACAGGCGGTGGCTACACCTTC	CASSESGTGGGYTF
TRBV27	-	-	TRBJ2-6	TGTGCCAGCAGAGCTGGGGCCAACGTCCTGACTTTC	CASRAGANVLTF
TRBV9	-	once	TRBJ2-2	TGTGCCAGCAGCGTAGCCGGGGTCAGCACCGGGGAGCTGTTTTTT	CASSVAGVSTGELFF
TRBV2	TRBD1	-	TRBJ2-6	TGTGCCAGTTTGACAGGGCCTGGGGCCAACGTCCTGACTTTC	CASLTGPGANVLTF
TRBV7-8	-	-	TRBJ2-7	TGTGCCAGCAGCCAACGGCCCACCGAGCAGTACTTC	CASSQRPTEQYF
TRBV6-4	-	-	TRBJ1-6	TGTGCCAGCAGTGAGGGTTTCCTTGGCACCTATAATTCACCCCTCCACTTT	CASSEGFLGTYNSPLHF